This is a list of T cell receptor beta chains from one sample in a study of Ad26.COV2.S vaccination and SARS-CoV-2 variants. Repertoires were generated with immunoSEQ multiplex PCR, while TCRdb's copy carries only in-frame clones and drops some. The sample holds 400,000 to 450,000 clones, 80% to 95% seen once. The material sequenced was peripheral blood, taken in a trial of Ad26.COV2.S vaccine versus placebo. These receptors were collected from a person aged 18-60 years who received the Ad26.COV2.S COVID-19 vaccine or a placebo. Each CDR3 is given with its conserved first and last residue. D genes are given only for firm matches. Expanded clones are given a class, and other clones once, few, many or no size at all.

CDR3: CASSLATGTVSYEQYF; DNA: TGTGCCAGCAGCTTAGCCACCGGGACTGTTTCCTACGAGCAGTACTTC; D: NA; J: TRBJ2-7; size: NA; V: TRBV7-9
CDR3: CARQFQETQYF; DNA: TGTGCACGACAGTTCCAAGAGACCCAGTACTTC; D: NA; J: TRBJ2-5; size: NA; V: TRBV2
CDR3: CASSGPPGLAGGGTDTQYF; DNA: TGTGCCAGCAGTGGTCCCCCGGGACTAGCGGGAGGGGGCACAGATACGCAGTATTTT; D: TRBD2; J: TRBJ2-3; size: NA; V: TRBV27
CDR3: CAWCQGGYEQYF; DNA: TGTGCCTGGTGCCAGGGGGGCTACGAGCAGTACTTC; D: NA; J: TRBJ2-7; size: NA; V: TRBV30
CDR3: CASSSSGTEETQYF; DNA: TGTGCCAGCAGTTCTAGCGGGACGGAGGAGACCCAGTACTTC; D: TRBD2; J: TRBJ2-5; size: NA; V: TRBV27
CDR3: CASSKSGWEGRNEQFF; DNA: TGCGCCAGCAGCAAAAGCGGGTGGGAGGGCCGCAATGAGCAGTTCTTC; D: TRBD2; J: TRBJ2-1; size: NA; V: TRBV10-1
CDR3: CASSNGAAANEKLFF; DNA: TGTGCCAGCAGCAATGGAGCTGCGGCTAATGAAAAACTGTTTTTT; D: NA; J: TRBJ1-4; size: NA; V: TRBV9
CDR3: CASSDLGETQYF; DNA: TGTGCCAGCAGTGACTTGGGAGAGACCCAGTACTTC; D: NA; J: TRBJ2-5; size: NA; V: TRBV12-3/TRBV12-4
CDR3: CASTPGKKETQYF; DNA: TGTGCCAGCACCCCCGGGAAGAAAGAGACCCAGTACTTC; D: NA; J: TRBJ2-5; size: NA; V: TRBV12-3/TRBV12-4
CDR3: CASSKVTEASGLLSYEQYF; DNA: TGTGCCAGCAGCAAAGTAACAGAGGCTAGCGGGTTGCTCTCCTACGAGCAGTACTTC; D: TRBD2; J: TRBJ2-7; size: many; V: TRBV27
CDR3: CASSPFATNEKLFF; DNA: TGTGCCAGCTCACCTTTCGCAACTAATGAAAAACTGTTTTTT; D: NA; J: TRBJ1-4; size: NA; V: TRBV18
CDR3: CASSPGLAEGTYEQYF; DNA: TGTGCCAGCAGTCCGGGACTAGCGGAGGGGACCTACGAGCAGTACTTC; D: TRBD2; J: TRBJ2-7; size: once; V: TRBV6-2/TRBV6-3
CDR3: CASRPGISNQPQHF; DNA: TGTGCCAGCAGACCGGGGATTAGCAATCAGCCCCAGCATTTT; D: NA; J: TRBJ1-5; size: few; V: TRBV7-3
CDR3: CASSLAPGSSYEQYF; DNA: TGTGCCAGCAGCTTAGCGCCAGGGAGCTCCTACGAGCAGTACTTC; D: NA; J: TRBJ2-7; size: NA; V: TRBV7-2